This TCR beta chain came from a study of blood T cell repertoires in COVID-19. Looking at the study overall: Acute and convalescent COVID-19 samples came from the United States, Italy and Spain. The cDNA or gDNA used as material had been derived from T cells, B-cell-depleted T cells, or PBMCs.

Germline V gene data show CDR1 as LGHNA and CDR2 as YSLEER. This CDR3 is built from 15 residues. V gave up 0 bases and J gave up 4 bases, with 13 bases separating them. Authors' analysis steps: Cell counts per sample came from amplifying reference gene primers. Using immunoSEQ multiplex PCR, the repertoire was profiled, and TCRdb retains in-frame clones only, with some absent. V and J calls and clone size are those listed in that table; D and trimming were worked out from the DNA. The repertoire consists of some 58,000 clones, with roughly 83% occurring once and the leading ten covering about a tenth.

The rearrangement links TRBV4-3 to TRBJ2-7; D uncertain. The clonotype comes from a man aged 50 or older with COVID-19, enrolled during active disease. The sequencing input was peripheral blood. The CDR3 sequence is CASSQDRSFGYEQYF. The CDR3 region has the DNA TGCGCCAGCAGCCAAGACAGGTCTTTTGGTTACGAGCAGTACTTC.